This T cell receptor beta chain was recovered during a study of read filtering for tumor transcriptome and immune sequencing. The wider study: Among patients, approximately 17 were male and 15 or so female, aged about 47 to 80 (mean about 71). Transcriptome libraries were built from DNase-treated RNA. Study-wide findings and caveats: Compared with RNA-seq, IR-seq gave much higher clonotype depth and reliability. Sorted CD138-negative bone marrow cells were not purified T cells.

This clonotype was seen only a few times. Antigen specificity is unknown. Germline V CDR1 and CDR2: MNHEY, SVGAGI. This CDR3 comprises 18 residues. The ends were cut back, 2 bases at V and 0 bases at J, with 17 bases in the middle. The library was built from roughly 400 ng RNA with molecular barcoded adaptors for alpha/delta and beta/gamma chains. MiXCR, applied by TCRdb to the reads, yields one record per CDR3 protein. The data hold about 93,000 distinct CDR3 sequences, with 20% to 25% observed a single time. Sequencing used a population of CD138-negative cells sorted from bone marrow. The clonotype comes from a donor at least 40 years old with multiple myeloma. The gene calls are TRBV6-5 and TRBJ1-5, with no clear D. The CDR3 region has the DNA TGTGCCAGCAGTTACAGGGCCCCGAGGTACTATAGCAATCAGCCCCAGCATTTT. Amino acids: CASSYRAPRYYSNQPQHF.